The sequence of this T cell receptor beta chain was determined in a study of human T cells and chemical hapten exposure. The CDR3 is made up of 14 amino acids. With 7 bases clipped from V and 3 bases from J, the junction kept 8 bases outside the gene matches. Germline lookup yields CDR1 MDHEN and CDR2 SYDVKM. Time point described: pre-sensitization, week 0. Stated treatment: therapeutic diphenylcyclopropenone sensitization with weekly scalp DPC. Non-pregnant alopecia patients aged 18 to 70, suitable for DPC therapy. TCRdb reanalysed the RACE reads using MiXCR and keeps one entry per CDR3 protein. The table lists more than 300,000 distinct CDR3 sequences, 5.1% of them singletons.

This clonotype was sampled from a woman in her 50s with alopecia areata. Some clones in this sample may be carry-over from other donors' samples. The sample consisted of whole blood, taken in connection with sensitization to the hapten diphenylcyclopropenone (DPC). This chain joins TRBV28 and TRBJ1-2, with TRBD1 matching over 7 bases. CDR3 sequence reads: CASINDRADYGYTF. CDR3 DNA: TGTGCCAGCATCAACGACAGGGCCGACTATGGCTACACCTTC.